This paragraph reports one T cell receptor (beta chain). There is no known antigen for this receptor. No base quality information exists; no much larger clone differs at one position. This sample was included in a study of shared clonotypes between healthy human individuals (dated by TCRdb to the early 2020s). Regarding the complete study: A couple of women and a few men aged 18 to 49 years were included in the cohort. Each donor's leukapheresis produced roughly between roughly 0.9 and 9 billion PBMCs. Libraries were prepared and TCR repertoires were sequenced by different laboratories using diverse techniques, in order to increase sequencing depth and limit assay-specific biases. Blood TCR repertoires of about five healthy adults were deeply sequenced to estimate repertoire size and the extent of clonotype sharing between individuals. For each donor, three plates each were used for CD4 naive and CD4 memory, two plates were used for CD8 naive, and one plate was used for CD8 memory. General conclusions and limits of the study: Sampling was restricted to blood, and TCR repertoires in tissues likely differ from the TCR repertoires found in blood. Larger estimated clonotype richness was generally found for naive subsets than for memory subsets. Compared with non-shared clonotypes, the clonotypes found in all four sorted-subset donors had higher generation probabilities. Even with the large sequencing depth, rarefaction of the sorted-subset datasets indicated that sequencing was incomplete. The small number of donors limited the genetic and exposure-history diversity represented. Pairwise subsampling led to the expectation that sequencing depth would affect the degree of clonotype sharing among donors. When several donors were compared, the shared fraction of clonotypes was 5% to 6.5% for naive CD4, approximately 3.3% for naive CD8, roughly 2.3% for memory CD4, and 0.3% to 0.5% for memory CD8.

Healthy HIV-negative adults with no recently reported acute infections or vaccinations were included as donors. All donors were Caucasian adults living in Nashville, Tennessee, USA. The CD8 memory samples were a combination of magnetically selected CD45RO+ cells and CCR7-negative CD45RA+ effector memory (TemRA) cells. Blood was collected by leukapheresis, and PBMCs were isolated by Ficoll-Histopaque density gradient centrifugation and then cryopreserved in liquid nitrogen vapor phase. Purity and quantity of every magnetically sorted T cell population were checked by analytical flow cytometry. Each sorted fraction had its genomic DNA isolated and then quantified by UV absorbance on a Nanodrop 2000c. Using the deep immunoSEQ assay, multiplex PCR amplified TCR CDR3 regions from genomic DNA. Genomic DNA extracted from each cell subset was distributed evenly over all wells of several immunoSEQ 96-well plates, and each plate served as one replicate. For sorted subsets, each replicate PCR was loaded with approximately 0.2 ug genomic DNA, equivalent to 32,000 or so T cell genomes. Purified libraries were quantified with a Qubit 3.0 fluorometer, sized on a Bioanalyzer 2100, and re-quantified with the KAPA Library Quantification kit. Each immunoSEQ 96-well plate was sequenced on its own single-read 150-cycle Illumina NextSeq 550 flow cell. The study's own analysis went as follows. Because only junctional sequences without quality scores were contained in the immunoSEQ output, filtering matching that applied to full-length reads could not be performed. To assign V/J genes and CDR3, sequences were annotated using PyIR, a Python wrapper for IgBLAST v1.9, with IMGT germline references. Reads with weak V/J assignments (E-value above 1e-6), missing CDR3, stop codons, out-of-frame junctions, or ambiguous translated residues were removed. V3J clonotypes were defined as sequences sharing an identical inferred V gene, J gene, and CDR3 amino acid sequence. Percentage overlap between repertoires was computed as shared unique clonotypes divided by the size of the smaller repertoire. RTK rarefaction, the Chao1 estimator, and Recon v2.1 estimates of unobserved clonotypes were used to assess repertoire richness. Generation probabilities were computed with OLGA for all TCRbeta clonotypes obtained by the gDNA method from several donors. The source is immuneACCESS, and TCRdb retained only in-frame sequences with V and J called. Part of the clones is not carried over; for the studies checked, unresolved V genes explain less than half of this, and the remainder is unexplained. That table supplies the V and J calls and clone size; D and trimming were determined from the DNA. The table for this sample lists around 320,000 clones; roughly 84% of them were counted only once. The ten largest clones capture 16% of the sample.

The germline V gene encodes CDR1 MDHEN and CDR2 SYDVKM. Cut back by 1 base and 1 base, the V and J ends lie 7 bases apart. The CDR3 has 14 amino acids, counting the end cysteine and phenylalanine. The CDR3 DNA has 42 bases and is translated from base 1. Recombination connected TRBV28 to TRBJ1-1; TRBD1 is a possible D gene, resting on 5 matching bases. The sequence was obtained from a man aged 18 to 30 in good health. Sequencing was performed on memory CD8+ T cells sorted from blood. The label giving this sample's cell subset or site can be read as: CD45RO+ cells pooled with CCR7-negative TemRA cells. The sequenced DNA is TGTGCCAGCAGTTTATTAGGGACGAACACTGAAGCTTTCTTT. Its product reads: CASSLLGTNTEAFF.